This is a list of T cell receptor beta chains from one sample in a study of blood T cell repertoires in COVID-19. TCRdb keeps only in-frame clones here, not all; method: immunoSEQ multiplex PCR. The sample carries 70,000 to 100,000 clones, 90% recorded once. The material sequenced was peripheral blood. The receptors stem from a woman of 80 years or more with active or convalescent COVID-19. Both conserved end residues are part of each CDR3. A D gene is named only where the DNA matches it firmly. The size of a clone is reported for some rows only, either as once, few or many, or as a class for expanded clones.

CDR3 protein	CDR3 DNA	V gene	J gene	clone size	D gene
CASTPPTGTGVFF	TGTGCCAGCACCCCTCCAACCGGGACAGGGGTATTCTTC	TRBV6-5	TRBJ2-1	.	TRBD1
CASSQERYNEQFF	TGCGCCAGCAGCCAAGAACGGTACAATGAGCAGTTCTTC	TRBV4-3	TRBJ2-1	.	.
CASSVDQGGRHNSPLHF	TGTGCCAGCAGCGTAGATCAGGGAGGAAGGCATAATTCACCCCTCCACTTT	TRBV9	TRBJ1-6	.	.
CASSYDTYNEQFF	TGTGCCAGCAGTTACGACACCTACAATGAGCAGTTCTTC	TRBV6-6	TRBJ2-1	.	.
CASSYPTGAGNEAFF	TGTGCCAGCAGTTACCCGACAGGAGCTGGAAATGAAGCTTTCTTT	TRBV28	TRBJ1-1	.	.
CASSQEGRASDTQYF	TGTGCCAGCAGCCAAGAAGGCAGGGCGTCAGATACGCAGTATTTT	TRBV3-1/TRBV3-2	TRBJ2-3	.	.
CASSSDRNQPQHF	TGTGCCAGCAGCTCGGACAGAAATCAGCCCCAGCATTTT	TRBV7-3	TRBJ1-5	.	.
CASSPGGLGLADTQYF	TGTGCCAGCAGTCCGGGGGGCTTGGGACTAGCAGATACGCAGTATTTT	TRBV28	TRBJ2-3	once	TRBD2
CASSPPSRFGQPQHF	TGTGCCAGTAGTCCACCCTCCAGGTTTGGCCAGCCCCAGCATTTT	TRBV19	TRBJ1-5	.	.
CASGTANNEKLFF	TGTGCTAGCGGGACAGCCAATAATGAAAAACTGTTTTTT	TRBV25-1	TRBJ1-4	.	TRBD1
CASSFSLAGTDTQYF	TGTGCCAGCAGTTTCAGCTTAGCGGGCACAGATACGCAGTATTTT	TRBV27	TRBJ2-3	.	.
CASSRSSGIGHYEQYF	TGTGCCAGCAGTCGCTCTAGCGGGATAGGACACTACGAGCAGTACTTC	TRBV3-1/TRBV3-2	TRBJ2-7	.	TRBD2
CASSLESSYNSPLHF	TGCGCCAGCAGCTTGGAGAGCTCCTATAATTCACCCCTCCACTTT	TRBV5-1	TRBJ1-6	.	.
CSAPDRGATSTDTQYF	TGCAGCGCACCCGATCGGGGGGCGACTAGCACAGATACGCAGTATTTT	TRBV29-1	TRBJ2-3	.	.
CASSPRTGVGTGELFF	TGTGCCAGCAGCCCACGGACAGGGGTGGGAACCGGGGAGCTGTTTTTT	TRBV5-4	TRBJ2-2	.	TRBD1
CASSLVQDQGGYTF	TGTGCCAGCAGTTTGGTTCAGGATCAAGGTGGCTACACCTTC	TRBV28	TRBJ1-2	.	.
CASGQGGIQYF	TGTGCCAGCGGCCAGGGTGGCATTCAGTACTTC	TRBV6-6	TRBJ2-4	.	.
CASGQGHQPQHF	TGTGCCAGCGGCCAGGGTCATCAGCCCCAGCATTTT	TRBV12-3/TRBV12-4	TRBJ1-5	few	.
CASSLGADSSGNTIYF	TGTGCCAGCAGCTTGGGGGCGGACAGCTCTGGAAACACCATATATTTT	TRBV5-6	TRBJ1-3	.	.
CASSYSSGQGPGYTF	TGTGCCAGCAGTTACAGCTCTGGACAGGGTCCTGGCTACACCTTC	TRBV6-6	TRBJ1-2	.	TRBD1
CASSEAGTPPFF	TGTGCCAGCAGCGAAGCGGGGACGCCCCCGTTCTTC	TRBV5-5	TRBJ2-1	.	TRBD2